Below, 10 T cell receptor beta chains from the same sample are listed, as sequenced in a study of OX40 agonist ivuxolimab in advanced cancers. Here immunoSEQ multiplex PCR was the method, and the copy in TCRdb shows in-frame clones only, minus some. The sample lists 150,000 to 190,000 clones, 85% to 95% occurring once. The sample here was CD4+ or CD8+ T cells sorted from blood, taken in a trial of the OX40 agonist ivuxolimab. All receptors come from an adult with an advanced solid tumor such as melanoma, head and neck, liver or kidney cancer.

This rearrangement joins TRBV7-2 to TRBJ2-2, with D maybe TRBD1 (5 bases). Per germline, CDR1 SGHTA and CDR2 FQGNSA. Trimming removed 4 bases from V and 6 bases from J, with 12 bases in between. The CDR3 length is 14 residues. Written as DNA, the CDR3 is TGTGCCAGCAGCTCCCAGTGGGGCCCCGGGGAGCTGTTTTTT. It is translated as CASSSQWGPGELFF.

The table lists this clone with a count of one. The V and J genes are TRBV19 and TRBJ2-3; D remains unclear. Germline values: CDR1 LNHDA, CDR2 SQIVND (reference sequence). The CDR3 length is 12 residues. Trimming removed 7 bases at V and 8 bases at J, with 13 bases between. In DNA, the CDR3 is TGTGCCAGTATGTCCTCGGGTCCTACGCAGTATTTT. Its protein product is CASMSSGPTQYF.

The chain carries TRBV15 and TRBJ2-5; maybe TRBD1 (5 bases). The CDR3 loop spans 13 amino acids. CDR1 LNHNV and CDR2 YYDKDF come from the germline V gene (reference sequence). The germline V and J ends were trimmed by 4 bases and 1 base, with 7 bases remaining between them. This chain's CDR3 is CATSTGIQETQYF. CDR3 DNA: TGTGCCACCAGCACAGGGATCCAAGAGACCCAGTACTTC.

This clone appeared once. V gene TRBV5-8 combines with J gene TRBJ1-6, with 9 nucleotides matching TRBD1. Looked up from germline, CDR1 is SGHTS and CDR2 is YDEGEE. V shed 6 bases and J 10 bases; nucleotides not matched to a gene: 5. The CDR3 covers 13 residues. CDR3: CASTDRGGSPLHF. CDR3 bases: TGTGCCAGCACGGACAGGGGTGGATCACCCCTCCACTTT. Supplemented by reference TRBV5-8 and TRBJ1-6, the full variable domain reads EAGVTQSPTHLIKTRGQQATLRCSPISGHTSVYWYQQALGLGLQFLLWYDEGEERNRGNFPPRFSGRQFPNYSSELNVNALELEDSALYLCASTDRGGSPLHFGNGTRLTVT.

The J gene is TRBJ1-5, the V gene TRBV10-3; a possible D gene is TRBD1 (5 bases). The CDR3 runs to 13 residues. Germline V gives CDR1 ENHRY, CDR2 SYGVKD. Deletions cut 4 bases from V and 4 bases from J, with 8 bases between. CDR3 sequence reads: CAISGDRNQPQHF. The CDR3, as DNA: TGTGCCATCAGTGGCGACAGAAATCAGCCCCAGCATTTT.

V usage is TRBV5-1 and J usage is TRBJ2-3, with D possibly being TRBD2 (6 bases). CDR3 length: 14 residues. Trimming took off 4 bases at V and 0 bases at J, with 9 bases between the two ends. CDR1 is SGHRS and CDR2 is YFSETQ in the germline V gene. In nucleotides, the CDR3 is TGCGCCAGCAGCCGCGCGGGGAGCACAGATACGCAGTATTTT. This translates into CASSRAGSTDTQYF.

On this clone: This sample also contains other DNA sequences that code for the same CDR3. V usage is TRBV6-6 and J usage is TRBJ2-1; TRBD2 aligns across 8 bases. The trim removed 4 bases at V and 2 bases at J, leaving 1 base unmatched. Germline assignment: CDR1 MNHNY and CDR2 SVGAGI (reference sequence). The length of the CDR3 is 14 residues. CDR3 nucleotide sequence: TGTGCCAGCAGTTCGCGGGGGGCCTACAATGAGCAGTTCTTC. It encodes CASSSRGAYNEQFF.

This sequence joins TRBV30 and TRBJ2-3; 7 nucleotides agree with TRBD1. Germline trimming cut 1 base from V and 6 bases from J; bases unmatched to any gene: 7. The length of the CDR3 is 14 residues. From germline, CDR1 is GTSNPN and CDR2 SVGIG (reference sequence). The CDR3 loop reads CAWSGKGAGDTQYF. CDR3 in DNA: TGTGCCTGGAGTGGGAAGGGGGCAGGGGATACGCAGTATTTT.

This clone has just a few counts. CDR3 nucleotides: TGTGCCAGCAGCTTAGACCCTCTTCAGGGGTTCTCCTATAATTCACCCCTCCACTTT. Protein: CASSLDPLQGFSYNSPLHF. The chain links TRBV7-2 to TRBJ1-6, with a weak D call TRBD1 (6 bases). The CDR3 contains 19 residues. V was clipped by 1 base and J by 0 bases, with 16 bases between them. Germline assignment: CDR1 SGHTA and CDR2 FQGNSA. Based on the CDR3 plus reference TRBV7-2 and TRBJ1-6, the full variable domain is GAGVSQSPSNKVTEKGKDVELRCDPISGHTALYWYRQSLGQGLEFLIYFQGNSAPDKSGLPSDRFSAERTGGSVSTLTIQRTQQEDSAVYLCASSLDPLQGFSYNSPLHFGNGTRLTVT.

V gene TRBV2 combines with J gene TRBJ1-5; no clear D gene. The V end lost 3 bases, the J end lost 0 bases, and 12 bases lay between the germline ends. The CDR3 length is 16 residues. The germline V gene encodes CDR1 SNHLY and CDR2 FYNNEI. In DNA, the CDR3 is TGTGCCAGCAGTGATCGAACAGTGTATAGCAATCAGCCCCAGCATTTT. Amino acids: CASSDRTVYSNQPQHF.